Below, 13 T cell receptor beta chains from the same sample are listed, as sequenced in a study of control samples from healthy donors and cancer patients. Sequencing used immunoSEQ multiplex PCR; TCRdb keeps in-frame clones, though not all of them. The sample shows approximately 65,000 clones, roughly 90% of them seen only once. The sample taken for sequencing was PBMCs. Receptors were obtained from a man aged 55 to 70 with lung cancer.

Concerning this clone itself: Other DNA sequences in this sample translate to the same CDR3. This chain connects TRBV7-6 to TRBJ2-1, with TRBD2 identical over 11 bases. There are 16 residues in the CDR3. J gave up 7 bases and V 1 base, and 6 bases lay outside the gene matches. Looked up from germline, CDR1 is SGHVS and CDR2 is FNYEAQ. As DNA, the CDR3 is TGTGCCAGCAGCTTAGATGTAGCGGGGGGGTATAATGAGCAGTTCTTC. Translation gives CASSLDVAGGYNEQFF.

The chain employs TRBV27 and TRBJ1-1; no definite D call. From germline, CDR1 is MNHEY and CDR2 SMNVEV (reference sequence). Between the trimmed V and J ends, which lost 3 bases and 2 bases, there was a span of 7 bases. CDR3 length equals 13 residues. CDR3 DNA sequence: TGTGCCAGCAGTTTGAAAGTAAACACTGAAGCTTTCTTT. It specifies CASSLKVNTEAFF.

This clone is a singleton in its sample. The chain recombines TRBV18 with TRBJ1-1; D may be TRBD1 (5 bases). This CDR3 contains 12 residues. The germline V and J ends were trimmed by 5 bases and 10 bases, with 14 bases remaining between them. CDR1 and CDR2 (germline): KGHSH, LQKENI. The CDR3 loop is CASSSPGASAFF. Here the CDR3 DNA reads TGTGCCAGCTCATCTCCCGGGGCCTCAGCTTTCTTT. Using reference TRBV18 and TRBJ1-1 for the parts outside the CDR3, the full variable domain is NAGVMQNPRHLVRRRGQEARLRCSPMKGHSHVYWYRQLPEEGLKFMVYLQKENIIDESGMPKERFSAEFPKEGPSILRIQQVVRGDSAAYFCASSSPGASAFFGQGTRLTVV.

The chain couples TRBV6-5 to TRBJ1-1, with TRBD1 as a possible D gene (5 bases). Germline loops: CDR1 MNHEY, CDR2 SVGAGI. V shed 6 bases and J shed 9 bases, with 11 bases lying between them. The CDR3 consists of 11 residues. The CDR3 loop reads CASRDIEKAFF. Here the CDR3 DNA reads TGTGCCAGCAGGGACATTGAGAAAGCTTTCTTT.

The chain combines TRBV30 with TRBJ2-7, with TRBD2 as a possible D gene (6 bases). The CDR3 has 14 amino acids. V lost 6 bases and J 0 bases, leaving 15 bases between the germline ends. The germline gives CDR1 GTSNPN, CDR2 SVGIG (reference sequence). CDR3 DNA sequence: TGTGCCTGCACCCATGGGGGGTTCTCCTACGAGCAGTACGTC. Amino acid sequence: CACTHGGFSYEQYV.

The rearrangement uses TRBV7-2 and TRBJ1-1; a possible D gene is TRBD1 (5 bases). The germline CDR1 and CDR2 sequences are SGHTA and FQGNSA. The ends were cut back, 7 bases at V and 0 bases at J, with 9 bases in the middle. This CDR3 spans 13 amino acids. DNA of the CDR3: TGTGCCAGCACCTCAGGGTTGAACACTGAAGCTTTCTTT. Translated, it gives CASTSGLNTEAFF.

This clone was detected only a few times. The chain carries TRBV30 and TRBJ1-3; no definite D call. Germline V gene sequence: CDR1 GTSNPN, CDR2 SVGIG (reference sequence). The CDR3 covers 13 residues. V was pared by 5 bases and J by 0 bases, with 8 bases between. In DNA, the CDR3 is TGTGCCTGGGATACTTACTCTGGAAACACCATATATTTT. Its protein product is CAWDTYSGNTIYF.

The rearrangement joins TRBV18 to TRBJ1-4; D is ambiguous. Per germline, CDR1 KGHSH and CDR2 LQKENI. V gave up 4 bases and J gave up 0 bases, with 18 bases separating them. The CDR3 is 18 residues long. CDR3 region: CASSQVSGPAATNEKLFF. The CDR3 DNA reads TGTGCCAGCTCACAAGTGTCTGGTCCCGCCGCAACTAATGAAAAACTGTTTTTT.

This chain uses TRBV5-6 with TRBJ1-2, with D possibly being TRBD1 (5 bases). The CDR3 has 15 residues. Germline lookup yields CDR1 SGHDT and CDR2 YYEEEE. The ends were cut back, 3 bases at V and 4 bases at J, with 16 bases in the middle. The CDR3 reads CASSSLGTEVYGYTF. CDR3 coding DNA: TGTGCCAGCAGCTCCCTCGGGACCGAAGTCTATGGCTACACCTTC.

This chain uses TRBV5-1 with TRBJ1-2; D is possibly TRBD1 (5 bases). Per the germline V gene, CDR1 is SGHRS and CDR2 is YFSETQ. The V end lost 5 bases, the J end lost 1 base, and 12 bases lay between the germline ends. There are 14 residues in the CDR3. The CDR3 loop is CASRVGGVNYGYTF. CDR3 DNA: TGCGCCAGCAGAGTGGGAGGGGTTAACTATGGCTACACCTTC.

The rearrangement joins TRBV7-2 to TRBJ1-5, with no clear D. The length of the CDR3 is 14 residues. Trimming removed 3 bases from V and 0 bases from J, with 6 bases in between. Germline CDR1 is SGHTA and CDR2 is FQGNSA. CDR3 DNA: TGTGCCAGCAGCTTTACCTATAGCAATCAGCCCCAGCATTTT. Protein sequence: CASSFTYSNQPQHF.

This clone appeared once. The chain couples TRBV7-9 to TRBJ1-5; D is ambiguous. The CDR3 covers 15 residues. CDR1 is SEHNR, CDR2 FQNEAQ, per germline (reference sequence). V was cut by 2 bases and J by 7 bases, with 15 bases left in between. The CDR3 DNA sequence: TGTGCCAGCAGCTTAACGAGGGAAATAGGCCAGCCCCAGCATTTT. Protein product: CASSLTREIGQPQHF.

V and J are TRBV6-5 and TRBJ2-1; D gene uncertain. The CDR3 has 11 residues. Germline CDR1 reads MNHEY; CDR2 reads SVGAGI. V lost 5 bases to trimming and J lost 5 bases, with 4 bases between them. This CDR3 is CASSQDNEQFF. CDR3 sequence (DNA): TGTGCCAGCAGTCAGGACAATGAGCAGTTCTTC.